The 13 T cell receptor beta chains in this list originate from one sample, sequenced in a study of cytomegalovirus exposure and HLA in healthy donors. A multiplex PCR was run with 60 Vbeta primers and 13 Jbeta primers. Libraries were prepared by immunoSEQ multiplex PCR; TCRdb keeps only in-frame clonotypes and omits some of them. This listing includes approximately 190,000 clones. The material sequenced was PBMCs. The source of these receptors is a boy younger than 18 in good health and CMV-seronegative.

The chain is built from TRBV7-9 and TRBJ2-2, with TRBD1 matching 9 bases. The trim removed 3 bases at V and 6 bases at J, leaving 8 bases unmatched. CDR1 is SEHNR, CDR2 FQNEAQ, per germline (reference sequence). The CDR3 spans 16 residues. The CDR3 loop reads CASSFARDREAGELFF. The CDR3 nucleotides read TGTGCCAGCAGCTTCGCTAGGGACAGGGAGGCCGGGGAGCTGTTTTTT.

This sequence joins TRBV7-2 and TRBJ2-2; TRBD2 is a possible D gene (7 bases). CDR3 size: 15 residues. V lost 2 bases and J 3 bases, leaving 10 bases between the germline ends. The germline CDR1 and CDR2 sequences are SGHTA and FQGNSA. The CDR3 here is CASSLLGGHTGELFF. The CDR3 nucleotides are TGTGCCAGCAGCTTATTGGGGGGGCACACCGGGGAGCTGTTTTTT.

CDR3 in DNA: TGTGCCAGCGCCGAGGGACAGGGGGCAGATACGCAGTATTTT. Translation gives CASAEGQGADTQYF. J is TRBJ2-3 and V is TRBV6-4; 11 bases are a match to TRBD1. The germline CDR1 and CDR2 sequences are MRHNA and SNTAGT. The CDR3 has 14 residues. The V segment lost 8 bases and the J segment 4 bases; nucleotides outside the gene matches: 5.

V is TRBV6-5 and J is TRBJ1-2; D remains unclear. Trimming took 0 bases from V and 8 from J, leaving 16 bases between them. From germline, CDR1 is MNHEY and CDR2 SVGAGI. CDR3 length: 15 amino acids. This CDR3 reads CASSYSNRGERGYTF. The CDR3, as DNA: TGTGCCAGCAGTTACTCGAACCGTGGGGAGCGCGGCTACACCTTC.

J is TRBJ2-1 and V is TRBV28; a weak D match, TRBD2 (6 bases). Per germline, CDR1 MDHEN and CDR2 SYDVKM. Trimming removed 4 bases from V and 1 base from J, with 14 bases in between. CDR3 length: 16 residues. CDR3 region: CASSSYQTRSYNEQFF. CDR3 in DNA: TGTGCCAGCAGTTCCTACCAGACTAGGTCCTACAATGAGCAGTTCTTC.

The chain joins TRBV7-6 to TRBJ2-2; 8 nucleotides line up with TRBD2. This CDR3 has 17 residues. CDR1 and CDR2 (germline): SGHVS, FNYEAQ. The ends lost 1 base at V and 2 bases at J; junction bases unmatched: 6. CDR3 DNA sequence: TGTGCCAGCAGCTTAGTAGGGCTAGCGGGTAACACCGGGGAGCTGTTTTTT. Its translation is CASSLVGLAGNTGELFF.

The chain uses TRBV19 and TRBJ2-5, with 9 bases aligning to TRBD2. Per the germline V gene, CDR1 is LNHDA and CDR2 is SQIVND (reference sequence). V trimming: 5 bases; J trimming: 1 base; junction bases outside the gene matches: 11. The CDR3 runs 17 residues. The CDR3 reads CASSWGSSGGPQETQYF. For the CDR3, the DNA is TGTGCCAGTAGTTGGGGTTCGAGCGGGGGGCCCCAAGAGACCCAGTACTTC.

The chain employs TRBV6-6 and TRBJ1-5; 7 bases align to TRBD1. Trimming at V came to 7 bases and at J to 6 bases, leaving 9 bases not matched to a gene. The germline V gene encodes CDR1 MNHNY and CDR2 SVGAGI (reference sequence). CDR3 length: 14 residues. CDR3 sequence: CASTRDRVGQPQHF. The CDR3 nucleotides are TGTGCCAGCACGCGAGACAGGGTGGGTCAGCCCCAGCATTTT.

The CDR3 DNA reads as TGTGCCAGCAGCTTAACGGGGGGGAGGGGGCGAGAAACTGAAGCTTTCTTT. Its protein is CASSLTGGRGRETEAFF. The chain joins TRBV7-2 to TRBJ1-1; the match to TRBD1 covers 7 bases. Per germline, CDR1 SGHTA and CDR2 FQGNSA. This CDR3 contains 17 residues. Trimming cost V 2 bases and J 5 bases; bases outside gene matches: 14.

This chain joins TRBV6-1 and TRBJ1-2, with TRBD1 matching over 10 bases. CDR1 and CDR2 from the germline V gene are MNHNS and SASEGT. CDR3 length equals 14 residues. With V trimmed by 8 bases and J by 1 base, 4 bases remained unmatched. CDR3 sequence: CASLRTGGNYGYTF. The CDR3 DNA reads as TGTGCCAGCTTAAGGACAGGGGGTAACTATGGCTACACCTTC.

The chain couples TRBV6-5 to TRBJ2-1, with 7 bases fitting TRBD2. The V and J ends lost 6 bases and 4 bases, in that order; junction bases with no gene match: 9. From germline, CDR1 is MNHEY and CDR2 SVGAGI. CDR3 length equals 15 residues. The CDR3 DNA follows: TGTGCCAGCAGGTCGTTTGGTAGCGGGTACAATGAGCAGTTCTTC. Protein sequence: CASRSFGSGYNEQFF.

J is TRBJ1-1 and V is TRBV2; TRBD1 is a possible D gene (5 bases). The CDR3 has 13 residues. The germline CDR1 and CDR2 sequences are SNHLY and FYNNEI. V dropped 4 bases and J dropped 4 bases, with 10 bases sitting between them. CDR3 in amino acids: CASSATGGTEAFF. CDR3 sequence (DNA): TGTGCCAGCAGTGCCACCGGGGGCACTGAAGCTTTCTTT.

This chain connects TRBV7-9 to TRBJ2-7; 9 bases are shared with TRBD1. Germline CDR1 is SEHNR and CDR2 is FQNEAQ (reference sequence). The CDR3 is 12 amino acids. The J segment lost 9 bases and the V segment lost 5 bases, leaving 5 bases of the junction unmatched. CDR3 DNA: TGTGCCAGCAGCCCTACAGGGGGCCCGCAGTACTTC. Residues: CASSPTGGPQYF.